The 23 T cell receptor beta chains below come from one sample, sequenced in a study of CD8 T cells in Susac syndrome (dated by TCRdb to the late 2010s). The library was made by the immunoSEQ multiplex PCR assay. RNA was extracted with the RNeasy kit and about 0.5 to 1 ug was reverse transcribed using random hexamers. TCRdb itself trimmed the public reads at Q25 with fastp, ran MiXCR and retained productive beta chains. Here each entry gathers all rows of one CDR3 protein and keeps the most common genes and DNA. Here the sample has 150,000 to 160,000 distinct CDR3 sequences; roughly 96% occur a single time. 0.14% to 0.15% of the sample rests with the top ten. Sequenced: CD8+ T cells from PBMCs. The receptors come from a human donor with multiple sclerosis.

The genes are TRBV30 and TRBJ1-2; no clear D. V lost 2 bases to trimming and J lost 1 base, with 8 bases between them. The CDR3 is 13 amino acids. Germline loops: CDR1 GTSNPN, CDR2 SVGIG (reference sequence). The CDR3 loop is CAWSSTGNYGYTF. The CDR3 region has the DNA TGTGCCTGGAGTTCGACGGGTAACTATGGCTACACCTTC.

This clonotype appeared a few times. The V gene is TRBV13, the J gene TRBJ2-5, with 12 bases lining up with TRBD2. The CDR3 is 16 residues long. Trimming at V came to 5 bases and at J to 0 bases, leaving 4 bases not matched to a gene. Germline V gives CDR1 PRHDT, CDR2 FYEKMQ (reference sequence). CDR3 nucleotide sequence: TGTGCCAGCAGCCTACGACTAGCGGGGGACCAAGAGACCCAGTACTTC. Encoded protein: CASSLRLAGDQETQYF.

CDR3 protein: CASSLGGQQPQHF. Written as DNA, the CDR3 is TGTGCCAGCAGTTTAGGGGGACAGCAGCCCCAGCATTTT. V usage is TRBV12-3 or TRBV12-4 and J usage is TRBJ1-5; 7 bases are shared with TRBD1. This CDR3 has 13 amino acids. Losses at the gene ends were 1 base for V and 7 bases for J; bases not matched to a gene: 1.

This sequence joins TRBV29-1 and TRBJ2-2; D perhaps matches TRBD2 (6 bases). Between the trimmed V and J ends, which lost 5 bases and 4 bases, there was a span of 14 bases. This CDR3 is built from 14 residues. Germline assignment: CDR1 SQVTM and CDR2 ANQGSEA. The CDR3: CSVPSGDLTGELFF. DNA for the CDR3: TGCAGCGTTCCCTCGGGGGACCTCACCGGGGAGCTGTTTTTT.

This chain links TRBV7-9 with TRBJ2-3; D not certain. The V end lost 5 bases, the J end lost 5 bases, and 14 bases lay between the germline ends. CDR3 length equals 14 residues. Germline assignment: CDR1 SEHNR and CDR2 FQNEAQ (reference sequence). CDR3 residues: CASSGRVVGDTQYF. The CDR3 nucleotides are TGTGCCAGCAGCGGCCGGGTAGTAGGAGATACGCAGTATTTT.

The rearrangement joins TRBV13 to TRBJ1-5; 7 bases agree with TRBD1. Trimming at V came to 4 bases and at J to 2 bases, leaving 2 bases not matched to a gene. Germline assignment: CDR1 PRHDT and CDR2 FYEKMQ (reference sequence). CDR3 size: 14 residues. The CDR3, as DNA: TGTGCCAGCAGCTGGGGGACAGGCAATCAGCCCCAGCATTTT. Translated: CASSWGTGNQPQHF.

The J gene is TRBJ2-1, the V gene TRBV20-1; 7 bases line up with TRBD2. With 0 bases clipped from V and 6 bases from J, the junction kept 5 bases outside the gene matches. Germline V gives CDR1 DFQATT, CDR2 SNEGSKA (reference sequence). CDR3 length: 14 amino acids. CDR3 coding DNA: TGCAGTGCTAGAGAGGGGGGGTATCGCAATGAGCAGTTCTTC. Translating gives CSAREGGYRNEQFF.

CDR3 sequence: CSVWGRGLAFF. The CDR3 bases are TGCAGCGTTTGGGGCAGGGGGTTAGCTTTCTTT. The genes are TRBV29-1 and TRBJ1-1, with 7 bases fitting TRBD1. Germline CDR1 is SQVTM and CDR2 is ANQGSEA. J gave up 10 bases and V 5 bases, and 7 bases lay outside the gene matches. The CDR3 loop spans 11 amino acids.

The chain employs TRBV6-5 and TRBJ2-7; D is possibly TRBD2 (5 bases). V shed 4 bases and J shed 5 bases, with 9 bases lying between them. Germline V CDR1 and CDR2: MNHEY, SVGAGI. This CDR3 comprises 12 residues. CDR3 sequence reads: CASSWAGDEQYF. CDR3 nucleotides: TGTGCCAGCAGTTGGGCCGGGGACGAGCAGTACTTC.

The chain is built from TRBV29-1 and TRBJ2-1; TRBD2 agrees at 12 bases. J was trimmed by 9 bases and V by 8 bases; bases with no gene match: 14. The CDR3 runs 15 residues. Germline assignment: CDR1 SQVTM and CDR2 ANQGSEA. For the CDR3, the DNA is TGCAGCTCCTCCTTTCCCCTAGCGGGGGGGCGTGAGCAGTTCTTC. Encoded protein: CSSSFPLAGGREQFF.

The CDR3 DNA follows: TGTGCCAGCAGCCCAGCATACACCGGGGAGCTGTTTTTT. It is translated as CASSPAYTGELFF. The rearrangement joins TRBV9 to TRBJ2-2, with D uncertain. Looked up from germline, CDR1 is SGDLS and CDR2 is YYNGEE. V was trimmed by 4 bases and J by 3 bases, leaving 7 bases between them. The CDR3 totals 13 residues.

The gene calls are TRBV29-1 and TRBJ1-4; 8 positions agree with TRBD1. The germline gives CDR1 SQVTM, CDR2 ANQGSEA. The CDR3 is 15 residues long. J gave up 4 bases and V 3 bases, and 7 bases lay outside the gene matches. The CDR3 coding sequence is TGCAGCGTTGATACCGGACAGGGTAGTAATGAAAAACTGTTTTTT. Translation: CSVDTGQGSNEKLFF.

The chain employs TRBV7-8 and TRBJ1-2; TRBD1 matches at 9 bases. Germline values: CDR1 SGHVS, CDR2 FQNEAQ. This CDR3 region has 14 residues. The ends lost 1 base at V and 5 bases at J; junction bases unmatched: 2. CDR3 coding DNA: TGTGCCAGCAGCTTAGGACAGGGGGAGTATGGCTACACCTTC. As protein: CASSLGQGEYGYTF.

The V call is TRBV27, the J call TRBJ2-7; D gene ambiguous. Trimming pared 5 bases from V and 3 bases from J, leaving 8 bases between. Per germline, CDR1 MNHEY and CDR2 SMNVEV (reference sequence). The CDR3 contains 12 residues. The CDR3 here is CASSPPGYEQYV. The CDR3 nucleotides are TGTGCCAGCAGTCCACCGGGCTACGAGCAGTACGTC.

This chain joins TRBV6-6 and TRBJ2-5; 9 bases match TRBD2. CDR1 MNHNY and CDR2 SVGAGI come from the germline V gene (reference sequence). Germline trimming cut 6 bases from V and 5 bases from J; bases unmatched to any gene: 10. The CDR3 runs to 15 residues. The CDR3 spells CASRRAGGALETQYF. The CDR3 DNA reads TGTGCCAGCAGACGAGCGGGGGGAGCCCTCGAGACCCAGTACTTC.

This chain joins TRBV7-9 and TRBJ2-7; 7 nucleotides align to TRBD1. The V gene end was trimmed by 0 bases and the J gene end by 1 base; junction bases not matched to a gene: 3. Germline CDR1 SEHNR, CDR2 FQNEAQ (reference sequence). The CDR3 spans 15 residues. The CDR3 reads CASSLAETGSYEQYF. CDR3 DNA: TGTGCCAGCAGCTTAGCGGAGACAGGGTCCTACGAGCAGTACTTC.

The chain combines TRBV29-1 with TRBJ2-2; weak D call: TRBD2 (5 bases). Trimming removed 4 bases at V and 7 bases at J, with 19 bases between. There are 15 residues in the CDR3. Per the germline V gene, CDR1 is SQVTM and CDR2 is ANQGSEA. In DNA, the CDR3 is TGCAGCGTTGGGGGATCGGGGAGTGCAAACGGGGAGCTGTTTTTT. This gives the protein CSVGGSGSANGELFF.

This clonotype was counted a few times. CDR3 in DNA: TGTGCCAGCGACAACAGGGGCGATCAGCCCCAGCATTTT. It encodes CASDNRGDQPQHF. The chain combines TRBV6-1 with TRBJ1-5, with TRBD1 matching over 7 bases. Trimming removed 8 bases from V and 5 bases from J; junction bases left unmatched: 6. Germline CDR1 MNHNS, CDR2 SASEGT. The CDR3 contains 13 residues.

This sequence joins TRBV20-1 and TRBJ2-7; possible D gene TRBD2, 5 bases. Trimming took 1 base from V and 1 from J, leaving 8 bases between them. The germline V gene encodes CDR1 DFQATT and CDR2 SNEGSKA (reference sequence). The CDR3 is 13 amino acids. CDR3 DNA sequence: TGCAGTGCTAGAGCGGACTCTTCCTACGAGCAGTACTTC. Its protein product is CSARADSSYEQYF.

The CDR3 loop reads CASSFEASDTGELFF. CDR3 bases: TGTGCCAGCAGCTTCGAAGCGTCCGACACCGGGGAGCTGTTTTTT. The chain couples TRBV7-6 to TRBJ2-2; D uncertain. Germline CDR1 reads SGHVS; CDR2 reads FNYEAQ. CDR3 length: 15 amino acids. Trimming stripped 3 bases from V and 3 bases from J, with 11 bases between.

The chain links TRBV29-1 to TRBJ2-2, with TRBD2 as a possible D gene (5 bases). Per germline, CDR1 SQVTM and CDR2 ANQGSEA. The CDR3 spans 16 residues. Trimming left V 1 base short and J 2 bases short, with 14 bases between. The CDR3 coding sequence is TGCAGCGTTGAAGTCCTCCCTCCGGGAAACACCGGGGAGCTGTTTTTT. Its translation: CSVEVLPPGNTGELFF.

In regard to this clonotype: At one boundary the junction diverges from the germline segment, which might be a read error. The V and J genes are TRBV2 and TRBJ1-6; no firm D call. CDR1 is SNHLY and CDR2 is FYNNEI in the germline V gene. The CDR3 is made up of 14 amino acids. CDR3 loop: CASSDYRRNSPLHF. The CDR3 nucleotides read TGTGCCAGCAGTGATTACCGTCGTAATTCACCCCTCCATTTT.

The V gene is TRBV14, the J gene TRBJ2-3; D call uncertain. CDR1 and CDR2 (germline): SGHDN, FVKESK. V was trimmed by 1 base and J by 3 bases, leaving 8 bases between them. The CDR3 spans 14 residues. The CDR3 loop reads CASSQASMTDTQYF. CDR3 DNA: TGTGCCAGCAGCCAAGCCTCAATGACAGATACGCAGTATTTT.